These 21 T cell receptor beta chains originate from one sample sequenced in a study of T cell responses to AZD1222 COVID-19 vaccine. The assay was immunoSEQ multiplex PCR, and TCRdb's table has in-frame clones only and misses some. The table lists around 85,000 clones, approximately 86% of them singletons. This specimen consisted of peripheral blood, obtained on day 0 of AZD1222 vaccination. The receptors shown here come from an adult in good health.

The CDR3 is CASNPDRVYGYTF. DNA of the CDR3: TGTGCCAGCAATCCGGACAGGGTTTATGGCTACACCTTC. The chain has TRBV6-5 and TRBJ1-2; 8 positions match TRBD1. Germline CDR1 MNHEY, CDR2 SVGAGI. Trimming at V came to 7 bases and at J to 5 bases, leaving 6 bases not matched to a gene. The CDR3 covers 13 residues.

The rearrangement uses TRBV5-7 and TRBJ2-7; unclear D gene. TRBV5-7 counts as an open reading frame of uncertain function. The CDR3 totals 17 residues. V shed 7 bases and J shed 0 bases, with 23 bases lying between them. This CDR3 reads CASERTRNRVCSYEQYF. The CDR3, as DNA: TGTGCCAGCGAAAGGACCAGAAATAGGGTCTGCTCCTACGAGCAGTACTTC.

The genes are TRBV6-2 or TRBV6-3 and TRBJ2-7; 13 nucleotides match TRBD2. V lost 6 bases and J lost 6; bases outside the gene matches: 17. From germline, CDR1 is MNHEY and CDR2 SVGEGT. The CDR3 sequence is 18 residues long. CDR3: CASSRPGTSGAKPAEQYF. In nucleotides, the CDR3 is TGTGCCAGCAGCCGTCCCGGGACTAGCGGGGCTAAACCTGCCGAGCAGTACTTC.

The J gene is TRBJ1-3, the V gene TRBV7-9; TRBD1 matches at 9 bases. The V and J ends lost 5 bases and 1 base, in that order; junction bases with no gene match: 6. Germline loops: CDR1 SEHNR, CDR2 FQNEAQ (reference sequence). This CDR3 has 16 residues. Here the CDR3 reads CASSPRQGVSGNTIYF. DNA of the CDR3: TGTGCCAGCAGCCCACGACAGGGGGTATCTGGAAACACCATATATTTT. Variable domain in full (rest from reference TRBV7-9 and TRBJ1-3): DTGVSQNPRHKITKRGQNVTFRCDPISEHNRLYWYRQTLGQGPEFLTYFQNEAQLEKSRLLSDRFSAERPKGSFSTLEIQRTEQGDSAMYLCASSPRQGVSGNTIYFGEGSWLTVV.

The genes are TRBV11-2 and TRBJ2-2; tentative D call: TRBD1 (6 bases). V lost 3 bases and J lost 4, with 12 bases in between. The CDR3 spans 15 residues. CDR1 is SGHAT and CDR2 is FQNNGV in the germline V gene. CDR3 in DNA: TGTGCCAGCAGCTTGGGGGCTCTGGGCACCGGGGAGCTGTTTTTT. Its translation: CASSLGALGTGELFF.

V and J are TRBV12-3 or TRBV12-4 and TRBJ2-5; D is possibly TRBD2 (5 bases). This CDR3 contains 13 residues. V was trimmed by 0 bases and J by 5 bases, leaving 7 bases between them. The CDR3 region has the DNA TGTGCCAGCAGTTTAGCAGGGAGCGAGACCCAGTACTTC. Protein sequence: CASSLAGSETQYF.

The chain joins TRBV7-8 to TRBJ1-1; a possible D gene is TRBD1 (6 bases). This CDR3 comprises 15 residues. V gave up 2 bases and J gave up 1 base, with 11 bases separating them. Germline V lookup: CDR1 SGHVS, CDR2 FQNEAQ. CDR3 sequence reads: CASSLTTGTNTEAFF. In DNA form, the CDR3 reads TGTGCCAGCAGCTTAACGACAGGTACGAACACTGAAGCTTTCTTT.

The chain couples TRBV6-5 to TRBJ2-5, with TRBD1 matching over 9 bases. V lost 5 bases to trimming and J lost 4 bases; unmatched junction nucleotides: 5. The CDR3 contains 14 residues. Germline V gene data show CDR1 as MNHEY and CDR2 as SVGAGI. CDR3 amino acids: CASSKDRGVETQYF. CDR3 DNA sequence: TGTGCCAGCAGTAAGGACAGGGGTGTAGAGACCCAGTACTTC.

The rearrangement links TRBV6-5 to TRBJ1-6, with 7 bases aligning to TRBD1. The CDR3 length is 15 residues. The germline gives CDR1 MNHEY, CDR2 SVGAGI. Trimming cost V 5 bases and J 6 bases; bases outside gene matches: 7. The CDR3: CASSPLGQRNSPLHF. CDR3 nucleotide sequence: TGTGCCAGCAGTCCCTTGGGACAGCGTAATTCACCCCTCCACTTT.

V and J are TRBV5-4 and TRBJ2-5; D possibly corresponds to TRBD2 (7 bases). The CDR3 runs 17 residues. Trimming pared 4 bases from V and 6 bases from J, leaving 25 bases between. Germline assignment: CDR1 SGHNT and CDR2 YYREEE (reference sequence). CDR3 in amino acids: CASSPLGGAQVGQTQYF. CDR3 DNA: TGTGCCAGCAGCCCCTTAGGGGGGGCGCAGGTTGGCCAGACCCAGTACTTC.

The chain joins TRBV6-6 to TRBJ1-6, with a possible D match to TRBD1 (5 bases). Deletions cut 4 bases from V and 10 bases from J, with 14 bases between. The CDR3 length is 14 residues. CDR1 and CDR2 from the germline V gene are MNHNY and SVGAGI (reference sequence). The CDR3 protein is CASSLQGDSSPLHF. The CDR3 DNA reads TGTGCCAGCAGTTTGCAGGGAGATAGCTCACCCCTCCACTTT.

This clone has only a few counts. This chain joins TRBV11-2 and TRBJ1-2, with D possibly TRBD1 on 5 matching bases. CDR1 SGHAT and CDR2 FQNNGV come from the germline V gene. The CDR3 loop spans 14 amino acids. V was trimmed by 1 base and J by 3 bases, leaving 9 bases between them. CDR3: CASSLGGADYGYTF. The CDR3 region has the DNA TGTGCCAGCAGCTTAGGAGGGGCAGACTATGGCTACACCTTC.

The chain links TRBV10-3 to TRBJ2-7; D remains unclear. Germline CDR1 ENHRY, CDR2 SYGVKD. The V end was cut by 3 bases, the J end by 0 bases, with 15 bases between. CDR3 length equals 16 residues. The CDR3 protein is CAISDRGKVSSYEQYF. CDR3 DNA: TGTGCCATCAGTGACCGCGGAAAGGTGAGCTCCTACGAGCAGTACTTC.

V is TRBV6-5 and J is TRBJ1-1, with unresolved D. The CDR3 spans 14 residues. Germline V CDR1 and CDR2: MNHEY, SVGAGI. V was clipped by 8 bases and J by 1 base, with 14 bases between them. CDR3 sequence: CASFGPRRNTEAFF. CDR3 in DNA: TGTGCCAGCTTCGGACCCCGGCGGAACACTGAAGCTTTCTTT.

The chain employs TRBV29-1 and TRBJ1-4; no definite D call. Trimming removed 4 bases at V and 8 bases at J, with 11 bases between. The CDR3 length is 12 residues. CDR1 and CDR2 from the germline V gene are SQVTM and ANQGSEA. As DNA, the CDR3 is TGCAGCGTTGGTGGTGAGGCGGAAAAACTGTTTTTT. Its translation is CSVGGEAEKLFF.

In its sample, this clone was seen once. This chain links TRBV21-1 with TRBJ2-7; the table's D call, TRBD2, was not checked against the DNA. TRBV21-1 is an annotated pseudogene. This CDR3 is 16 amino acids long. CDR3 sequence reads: CASSRPGRAFSYEQYF. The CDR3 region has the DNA TGTGCCAGCAGCAGGCCCGGGAGGGCCTTTTCGTACGAGCAGTACTTC.

For the CDR3, the DNA is TGTGCCAGCAGCCACGGGGGGGCGCAGGGAGAGACCCAGTACTTC. Protein product: CASSHGGAQGETQYF. This sequence joins TRBV3-1 (or the pseudogene TRBV3-2) and TRBJ2-5; 8 nucleotides align to TRBD2. The CDR3 has 15 amino acids. Germline V gene data show CDR1 as LGHDT and CDR2 as YNNKEL (reference sequence). V shed 3 bases and J 4 bases; nucleotides not matched to a gene: 7.

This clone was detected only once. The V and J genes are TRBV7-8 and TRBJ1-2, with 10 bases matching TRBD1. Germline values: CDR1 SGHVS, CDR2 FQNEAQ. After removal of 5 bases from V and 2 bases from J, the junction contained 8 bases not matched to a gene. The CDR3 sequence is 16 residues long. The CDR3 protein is CASSQIGQGVNYGYTF. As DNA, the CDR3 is TGTGCCAGCAGCCAGATAGGACAGGGGGTAAACTATGGCTACACCTTC.

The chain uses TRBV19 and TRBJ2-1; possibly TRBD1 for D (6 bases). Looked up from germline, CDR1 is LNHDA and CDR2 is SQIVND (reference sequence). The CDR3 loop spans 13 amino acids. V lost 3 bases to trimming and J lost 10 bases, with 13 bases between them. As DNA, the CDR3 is TGTGCCAGTAGTATTACGTTCCAGGGGGAGCAGTTCTTC. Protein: CASSITFQGEQFF.

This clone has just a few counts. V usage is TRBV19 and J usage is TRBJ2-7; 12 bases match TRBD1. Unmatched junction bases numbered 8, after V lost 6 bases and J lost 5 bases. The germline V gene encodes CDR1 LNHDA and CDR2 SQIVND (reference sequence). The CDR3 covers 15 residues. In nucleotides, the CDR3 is TGTGCCAGTAGCCAGCCGGGACAGGGGGCCAACGAGCAGTACTTC. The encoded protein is CASSQPGQGANEQYF.

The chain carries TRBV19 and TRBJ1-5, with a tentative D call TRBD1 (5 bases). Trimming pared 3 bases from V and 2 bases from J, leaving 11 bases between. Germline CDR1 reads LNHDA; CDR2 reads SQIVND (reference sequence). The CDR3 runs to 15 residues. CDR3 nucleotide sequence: TGTGCCAGTAGTATGGGGAGGGGTGGCAATCAGCCCCAGCATTTT. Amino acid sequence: CASSMGRGGNQPQHF.